Below, one T cell receptor beta chain is given with its context. Its target is unknown. cDNA reverse transcribed from extracted RNA served as the sequencing template. The data were produced by immunoSEQ multiplex PCR, yet TCRdb's version contains in-frame clones alone and is incomplete. The sample consists of more than 90,000 clones, approximately 58% of them appearing once. PBMC-derived CD4+ and CD8+ T cells were sorted. This specimen belongs to a study of CD8+ T cells in alopecia areata. Whole-study results and caveats: Scalp sample sequencing also detects resident alphabeta T cells of normal skin.

The V end was cut by 2 bases, the J end by 0 bases, with 10 bases between. From germline, CDR1 is SGHAT and CDR2 FQNNGV. The CDR3 runs 15 residues. This clonotype was sampled from a human donor in good health. Material for sequencing was CD4+ T cells sorted from blood. The gene calls are TRBV11-2 and TRBJ1-2, with D hard to call. CDR3 nucleotides: TGTGCCAGCAGCTTATACAGAGGGACTAACTATGGCTACACCTTC. The encoded protein is CASSLYRGTNYGYTF.